This T cell receptor (beta chain) was profiled in a study of blood T cell repertoires in COVID-19. Study as a whole: Material from acute and convalescent COVID-19 was sourced from the United States, Italy and Spain.

There are 13 residues in the CDR3. The germline V gene has CDR1 SGHRS and CDR2 YFSETQ. The V end lost 0 bases, the J end lost 8 bases, and 11 bases lay between the germline ends. How the authors handled the data: The authors estimated nucleated cell counts from reference gene primer amplification. Assay: immunoSEQ multiplex PCR; the TCRdb copy retains only in-frame clones and omits some. The V and J calls and the clone size are those of that table, but D and trimming were determined from the DNA. The sample yields hundreds of thousands of clones, around 85% seen once. Participants, 18 to 89 years old, spanned about two dozen US areas. Researchers sorted participants into cohorts using their self-reported clinical history.

This receptor was obtained from a woman aged 50 to 60 in a cohort exposed to, infected with or recovered from COVID-19 (not recorded which). This chain joins TRBV5-1 and TRBJ1-2; D might be TRBD1 (6 bases). Specimen: PBMCs or T cells enriched from blood (not recorded which). The CDR3 reads CASSLAGTRGYTF. The CDR3 DNA reads TGCGCCAGCAGCTTGGCCGGGACAAGGGGCTACACCTTC.